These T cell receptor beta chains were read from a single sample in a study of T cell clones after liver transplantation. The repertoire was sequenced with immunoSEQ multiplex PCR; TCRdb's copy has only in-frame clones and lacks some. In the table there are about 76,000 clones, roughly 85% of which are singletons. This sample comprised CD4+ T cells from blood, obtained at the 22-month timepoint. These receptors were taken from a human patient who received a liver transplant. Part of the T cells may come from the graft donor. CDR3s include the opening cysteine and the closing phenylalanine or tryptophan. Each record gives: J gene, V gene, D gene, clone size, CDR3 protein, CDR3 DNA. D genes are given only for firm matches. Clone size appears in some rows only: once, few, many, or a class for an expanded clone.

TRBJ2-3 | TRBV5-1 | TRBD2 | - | CASSPLSSGRKETQYF | TGCGCCAGCAGCCCTCTATCTAGCGGGAGAAAGGAAACGCAGTATTTT
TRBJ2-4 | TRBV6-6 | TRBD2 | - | CASSHGTSVNIQYF | TGTGCCAGCAGTCATGGGACTAGCGTAAACATTCAGTACTTC
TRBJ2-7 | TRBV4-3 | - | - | CASSQEPGGTYEQYF | TGCGCCAGCAGCCAAGAGCCAGGCGGAACCTACGAGCAGTACTTC
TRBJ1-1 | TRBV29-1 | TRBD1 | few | CSAQGARDTEAFF | TGCAGCGCACAGGGGGCGCGGGACACTGAAGCTTTCTTT
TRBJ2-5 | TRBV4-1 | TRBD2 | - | CASSQGALSSGKETQYF | TGCGCCAGCAGCCAAGGGGCTCTGTCTAGCGGGAAAGAGACCCAGTACTTC
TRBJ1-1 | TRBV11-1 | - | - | CASSRDGPNTEAFF | TGTGCCAGCAGCCGAGACGGGCCGAACACTGAAGCTTTCTTT
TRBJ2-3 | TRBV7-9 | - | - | CASSLQRPGTDTQYF | TGTGCCAGCAGCTTACAGAGGCCCGGCACAGATACGCAGTATTTT
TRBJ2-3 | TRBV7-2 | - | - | CASSLGFGYTDTQYF | TGTGCCAGCAGCTTAGGGTTTGGCTACACAGATACGCAGTATTTT
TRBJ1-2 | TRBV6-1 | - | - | CASRNTGRAHYGYTF | TGTGCCAGCAGAAACACTGGGAGGGCCCACTATGGCTACACCTTC
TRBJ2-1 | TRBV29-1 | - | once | CSVERRQNNEQFF | TGCAGCGTTGAAAGGCGGCAGAACAATGAGCAGTTCTTC
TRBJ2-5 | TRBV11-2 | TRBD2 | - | CASTGTSGSQETQYF | TGTGCCAGTACGGGGACTAGCGGGTCCCAAGAGACCCAGTACTTC
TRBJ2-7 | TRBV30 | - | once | CAWSVRQNYEQYF | TGTGCCTGGAGTGTACGCCAGAACTACGAGCAGTACTTC
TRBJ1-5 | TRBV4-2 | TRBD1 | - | CASSQAPDRVGQPQHF | TGTGCCAGCAGCCAAGCCCCCGACAGGGTAGGTCAGCCCCAGCATTTT
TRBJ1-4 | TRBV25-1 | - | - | CASSERGKEANEKLFF | TGTGCCAGCAGTGAACGCGGGAAGGAGGCTAATGAAAAACTGTTTTTT
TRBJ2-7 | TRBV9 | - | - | CASSVEPDTTYEQYF | TGTGCCAGCAGCGTAGAGCCGGACACAACCTACGAGCAGTACTTC
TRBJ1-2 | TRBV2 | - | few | CASSDQGAGYGYTF | TGTGCCAGCAGTGACCAGGGCGCAGGGTATGGCTACACCTTC
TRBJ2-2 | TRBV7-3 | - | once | CASSSRDWPQGGELFF | TGTGCCAGCAGCTCGCGGGACTGGCCCCAGGGCGGGGAGCTGTTTTTT
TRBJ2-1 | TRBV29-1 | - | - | CSVLGPYGQFF | TGCAGCGTCCTCGGACCGTACGGGCAGTTCTTC
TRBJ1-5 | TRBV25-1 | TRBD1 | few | CASSGQGAPSGQPQHF | TGTGCCAGCAGTGGTCAGGGGGCCCCATCAGGTCAGCCCCAGCATTTT
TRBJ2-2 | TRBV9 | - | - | CASRDGLNTGELFF | TGTGCCAGCAGGGACGGACTTAACACCGGGGAGCTGTTTTTT
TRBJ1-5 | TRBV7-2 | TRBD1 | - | CASSIGQGTQPQHF | TGTGCCAGCAGTATTGGACAGGGCACTCAGCCCCAGCATTTT
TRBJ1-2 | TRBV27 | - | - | CASSFRGGEGYTF | TGTGCCAGCAGTTTTAGGGGTGGGGAGGGCTACACCTTC
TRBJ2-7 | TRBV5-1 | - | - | CASSLNPGGGYEQYF | TGCGCCAGCAGCCTCAACCCCGGGGGCGGGTACGAGCAGTACTTC
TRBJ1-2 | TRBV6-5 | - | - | CASSEDGRDYGYTF | TGTGCCAGCAGTGAGGACGGAAGGGACTACGGCTACACCTTC
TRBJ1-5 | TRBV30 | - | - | CAWRPGPQGAQHF | TGTGCCTGGAGGCCGGGACCCCAAGGGGCCCAGCATTTT
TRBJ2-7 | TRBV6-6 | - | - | CASSDLAVTSYEQYF | TGTGCCAGCAGCGATCTAGCTGTGACCTCCTACGAGCAGTACTTC
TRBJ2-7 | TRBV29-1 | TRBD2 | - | CSVELLAGEQYF | TGCAGCGTTGAACTGCTAGCGGGCGAGCAGTACTTC
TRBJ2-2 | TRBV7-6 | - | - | CASNSGANTGELFF | TGTGCCAGCAACTCTGGGGCGAACACCGGGGAGCTGTTTTTT
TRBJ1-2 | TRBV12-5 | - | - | CASGFQGPYGYTF | TGTGCTAGTGGTTTTCAGGGGCCCTATGGCTACACCTTC
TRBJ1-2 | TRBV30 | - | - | CAWKGGPGGYTF | TGTGCCTGGAAAGGCGGACCAGGGGGCTACACCTTC
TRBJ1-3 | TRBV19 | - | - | CASSAVQVISGNTIYF | TGTGCCAGTAGTGCGGTACAGGTGATCTCTGGAAACACCATATATTTT
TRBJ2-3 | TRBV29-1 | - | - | CSAQGPDTQYF | TGCAGCGCCCAGGGGCCAGATACGCAGTATTTT
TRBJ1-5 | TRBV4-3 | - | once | CASSQDSQNQPQHF | TGCGCCAGCAGCCAAGATTCCCAGAATCAGCCCCAGCATTTT